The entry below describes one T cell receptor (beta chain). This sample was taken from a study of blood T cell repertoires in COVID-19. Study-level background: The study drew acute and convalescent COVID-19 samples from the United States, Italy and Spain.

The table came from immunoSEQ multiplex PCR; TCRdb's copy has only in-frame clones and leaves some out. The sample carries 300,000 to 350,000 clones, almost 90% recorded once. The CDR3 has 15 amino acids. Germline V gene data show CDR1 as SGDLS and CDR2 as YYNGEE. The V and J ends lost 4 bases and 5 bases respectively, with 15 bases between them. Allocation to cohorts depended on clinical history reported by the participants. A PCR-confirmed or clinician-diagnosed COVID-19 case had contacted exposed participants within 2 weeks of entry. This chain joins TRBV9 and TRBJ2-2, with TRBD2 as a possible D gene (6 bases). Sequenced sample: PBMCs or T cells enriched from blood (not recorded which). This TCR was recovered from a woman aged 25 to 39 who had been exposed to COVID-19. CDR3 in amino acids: CASSLTSGETGELFF. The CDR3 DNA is TGTGCCAGCAGCCTCACCTCGGGAGAAACCGGGGAGCTGTTTTTT.